A selection of T cell receptor beta chains follows, all from one sample in a study of PD-1 blockade in classical Hodgkin lymphoma. Assay used: immunoSEQ multiplex PCR; TCRdb lists only in-frame clones, some missing. This table holds some 41,000 clones, around 76% found once. The sample here was peripheral blood mononuclear cells (PBMCs), taken before the second cycle of nivolumab. All receptors derive from a human donor with classical Hodgkin lymphoma. The CDR3 runs from the conserved cysteine through the conserved F or W. Fields, in order: clone size, CDR3 length, V gene, CDR3 protein. Only some rows state a clone size, as once, few, many or a class for expanded clones.

clone_size: NA
cdr3_length: 15
v_call: TRBV19
cdr3_aa: CASIKTGGGNYGYTF

clone_size: few
cdr3_length: 14
v_call: TRBV27
cdr3_aa: CASSPRNGHYEQYF

clone_size: few
cdr3_length: 14
v_call: TRBV4-1
cdr3_aa: CASSRVAGGGEQYF

clone_size: NA
cdr3_length: 15
v_call: TRBV7-3
cdr3_aa: CASSLTSGWGTEAFF

clone_size: NA
cdr3_length: 17
v_call: TRBV10-1
cdr3_aa: CASSEMSDRGGIYGYTF

clone_size: few
cdr3_length: 14
v_call: TRBV19
cdr3_aa: CASSISESLYGYTF

clone_size: NA
cdr3_length: 12
v_call: TRBV29-1
cdr3_aa: CSGDRGGYGYTF

clone_size: NA
cdr3_length: 19
v_call: TRBV5-6
cdr3_aa: CASSLAWTEGFATGNTIYF

clone_size: NA
cdr3_length: 15
v_call: TRBV9
cdr3_aa: CASSVLEELAGELFF

clone_size: NA
cdr3_length: 15
v_call: TRBV5-4
cdr3_aa: CASSLSGTRTYEQYF

clone_size: NA
cdr3_length: 12
v_call: TRBV5-4
cdr3_aa: CASSFVRGEQYF

clone_size: NA
cdr3_length: 12
v_call: TRBV6-6
cdr3_aa: CASSPETTEAFF

clone_size: NA
cdr3_length: 14
v_call: TRBV13
cdr3_aa: CASSLGFSSYEQYF

clone_size: few
cdr3_length: 14
v_call: TRBV4-2
cdr3_aa: CASSQGVEAYGYTF

clone_size: NA
cdr3_length: 18
v_call: TRBV7-9
cdr3_aa: CASRSLLLQGAFDYGYTF

clone_size: few
cdr3_length: 16
v_call: TRBV4-3
cdr3_aa: CASSHFSKLSYNEQFF

clone_size: NA
cdr3_length: 14
v_call: TRBV30
cdr3_aa: CAWSLAGGSYEQYF

clone_size: many
cdr3_length: 14
v_call: TRBV4-3
cdr3_aa: CASSQELFQETQYF

clone_size: NA
cdr3_length: 15
v_call: TRBV5-5
cdr3_aa: CASSLVRGRTDTQYF

clone_size: NA
cdr3_length: 15
v_call: TRBV27
cdr3_aa: CASSLTVATNEKLFF

clone_size: NA
cdr3_length: 16
v_call: TRBV7-8
cdr3_aa: CASSKFPSSSNEKLFF

clone_size: NA
cdr3_length: 13
v_call: TRBV6-4
cdr3_aa: CATGTGGYNEQFF

clone_size: NA
cdr3_length: 15
v_call: TRBV29-1
cdr3_aa: CSVEGTGGSYNEQFF

clone_size: once
cdr3_length: 13
v_call: TRBV28
cdr3_aa: CASSLRLNYEQYF

clone_size: few
cdr3_length: 13
v_call: TRBV30
cdr3_aa: CAWNRGGDEKLFF

clone_size: few
cdr3_length: 19
v_call: TRBV19
cdr3_aa: CASIPVGQGVWASGNTIYF

clone_size: NA
cdr3_length: 15
v_call: TRBV7-2
cdr3_aa: CASSLSGGLNTEAFF

clone_size: few
cdr3_length: 16
v_call: TRBV7-3
cdr3_aa: CASSLMDLGDTDTQYF

clone_size: NA
cdr3_length: 14
v_call: TRBV5-5
cdr3_aa: CASTVGTNTDTQYF

clone_size: NA
cdr3_length: 15
v_call: TRBV28
cdr3_aa: CASSFGTVSNQPQHF

clone_size: NA
cdr3_length: 13
v_call: TRBV12-5
cdr3_aa: CASGLGLTYEQYF

clone_size: NA
cdr3_length: 12
v_call: TRBV6-6
cdr3_aa: CASSTGTYEQYF

clone_size: once
cdr3_length: 13
v_call: TRBV6-6
cdr3_aa: CASSPEGGYEQYF

clone_size: NA
cdr3_length: 15
v_call: TRBV5-1
cdr3_aa: CASSPTTGGVYGYTF

clone_size: NA
cdr3_length: 13
v_call: TRBV6-6
cdr3_aa: CASSYSGSYGYTF

clone_size: NA
cdr3_length: 11
v_call: TRBV12-5
cdr3_aa: CASGQGLEQYF

clone_size: NA
cdr3_length: 13
v_call: TRBV29-1
cdr3_aa: CSVPWNSYNEQFF

clone_size: few
cdr3_length: 14
v_call: TRBV11-2
cdr3_aa: CASSLGQGTGELFF

clone_size: NA
cdr3_length: 14
v_call: TRBV7-2
cdr3_aa: CASTGTSGGNEQFF

clone_size: NA
cdr3_length: 14
v_call: TRBV18
cdr3_aa: CASSPGGTRYEQYF

clone_size: NA
cdr3_length: 16
v_call: TRBV4-3
cdr3_aa: CASSQVTWGRDYGYTF

clone_size: NA
cdr3_length: 14
v_call: TRBV9
cdr3_aa: CASSGRLAYNEQFF

clone_size: NA
cdr3_length: 16
v_call: TRBV6-8
cdr3_aa: CASTVYASGAQYEQYF

clone_size: NA
cdr3_length: 12
v_call: TRBV19
cdr3_aa: CAIRGDPGELFF

clone_size: NA
cdr3_length: 14
v_call: TRBV13
cdr3_aa: CASSLSGANTEAFF

clone_size: NA
cdr3_length: 11
v_call: TRBV29-1
cdr3_aa: CSAGGDYGYTF

clone_size: NA
cdr3_length: 14
v_call: TRBV18
cdr3_aa: CASSNTGGDTEAFF